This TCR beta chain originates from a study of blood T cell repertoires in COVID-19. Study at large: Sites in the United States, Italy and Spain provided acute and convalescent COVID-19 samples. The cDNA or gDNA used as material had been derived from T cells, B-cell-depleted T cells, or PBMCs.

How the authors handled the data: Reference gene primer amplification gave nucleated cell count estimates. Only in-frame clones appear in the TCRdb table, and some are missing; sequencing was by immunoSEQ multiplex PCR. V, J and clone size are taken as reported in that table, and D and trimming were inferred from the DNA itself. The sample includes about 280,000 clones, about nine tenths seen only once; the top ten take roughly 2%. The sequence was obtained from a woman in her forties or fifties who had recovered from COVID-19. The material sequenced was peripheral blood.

CDR3: CASNHAATNEKLFF. CDR3 nucleotides: TGTGCCAGTAATCATGCAGCAACTAATGAAAAACTGTTTTTT. The chain joins TRBV19 to TRBJ1-4, with unresolved D. CDR3 length equals 14 residues. Trimming stripped 7 bases from V and 0 bases from J, with 9 bases between. Per germline, CDR1 LNHDA and CDR2 SQIVND (reference sequence).